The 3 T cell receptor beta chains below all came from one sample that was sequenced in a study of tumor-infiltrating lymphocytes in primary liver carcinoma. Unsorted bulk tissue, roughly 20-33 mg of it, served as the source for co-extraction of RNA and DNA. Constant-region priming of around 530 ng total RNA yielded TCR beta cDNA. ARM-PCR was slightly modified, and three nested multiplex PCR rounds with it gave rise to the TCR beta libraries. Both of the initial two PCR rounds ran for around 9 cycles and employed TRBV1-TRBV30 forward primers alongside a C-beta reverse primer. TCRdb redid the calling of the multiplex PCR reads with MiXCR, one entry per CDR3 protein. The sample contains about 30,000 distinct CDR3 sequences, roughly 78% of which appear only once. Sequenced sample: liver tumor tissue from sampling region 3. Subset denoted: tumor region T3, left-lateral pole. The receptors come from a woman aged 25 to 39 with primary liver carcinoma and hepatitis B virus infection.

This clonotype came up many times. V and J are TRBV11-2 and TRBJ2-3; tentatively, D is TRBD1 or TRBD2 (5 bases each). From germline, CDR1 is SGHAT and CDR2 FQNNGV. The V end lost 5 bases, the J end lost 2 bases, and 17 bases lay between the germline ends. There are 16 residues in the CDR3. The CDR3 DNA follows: TGTGCCAGCAGCGCAGAGCGCCGGGGCTACACAGATACGCAGTATTTT. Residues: CASSAERRGYTDTQYF.

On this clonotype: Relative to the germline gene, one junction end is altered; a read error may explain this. The CDR3 DNA sequence: TGTGCCTGCAGCCCTCCCGGGAACAGAAACGGCGAGCAATACTTC. This sequence encodes CACSPPGNRNGEQYF. This chain links TRBV28 with TRBJ2-7; maybe TRBD2 (5 bases). The germline V gene has CDR1 MDHEN and CDR2 SYDVKM. The CDR3 length is 15 residues.

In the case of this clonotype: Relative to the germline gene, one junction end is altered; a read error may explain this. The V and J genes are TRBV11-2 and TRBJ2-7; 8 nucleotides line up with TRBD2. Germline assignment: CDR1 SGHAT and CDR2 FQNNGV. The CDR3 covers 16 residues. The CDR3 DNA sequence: TGCGCCAGCACGACTCCTGGGCGGGAGGCAACGGGGGAGCAGTACTTC. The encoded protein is CASTTPGREATGEQYF.